Shown below are 9 T cell receptor beta chains from a single sample sequenced in a study of blood T cell repertoires in COVID-19. Measured with immunoSEQ multiplex PCR; TCRdb has only the in-frame clones, and not every one. The sample has 190,000 or so clones, approximately 86% seen once. The specimen sequenced was peripheral blood. The receptors shown here come from an elderly woman with acute or convalescent COVID-19.

This chain links TRBV11-1 with TRBJ2-1; 10 nucleotides line up with TRBD1. This CDR3 comprises 14 residues. The trim removed 5 bases at V and 9 bases at J, leaving 7 bases unmatched. CDR1 and CDR2 (germline): SGHAT, FQDESV (reference sequence). The CDR3 coding sequence is TGTGCCAGCAGCACGGGACAGGGGTTGGGTGAGCAGTTCTTC. Residues: CASSTGQGLGEQFF.

This rearrangement joins TRBV4-2 to TRBJ1-5; D is uncertain. The CDR3 length is 15 residues. Per germline, CDR1 LGHNA and CDR2 YNFKEQ. Trimming stripped 0 bases from V and 7 bases from J, with 13 bases between. In nucleotides, the CDR3 is TGTGCCAGCAGCCAAGATGGCCCGAACAGCCAGCCCCAGCATTTT. Translated: CASSQDGPNSQPQHF.

The V and J genes are TRBV6-1 and TRBJ2-7; 8 bases fit TRBD2. The CDR3 runs to 15 residues. Germline V CDR1 and CDR2: MNHNS, SASEGT. The ends lost 3 bases at V and 3 bases at J; junction bases unmatched: 7. The CDR3 sequence: CASSDPGLVLYEQYF. In DNA, the CDR3 is TGTGCCAGCAGTGACCCGGGACTAGTTCTCTACGAGCAGTACTTC.

The chain couples TRBV5-1 to TRBJ2-7; 8 positions match TRBD2. The J segment lost 0 bases and the V segment lost 0 bases, leaving 2 bases of the junction unmatched. This CDR3 has 15 residues. CDR1 is SGHRS, CDR2 YFSETQ, per germline. The chain's CDR3 is CASSLGAGASYEQYF. CDR3 in DNA: TGCGCCAGCAGCTTGGGAGCGGGGGCCTCCTACGAGCAGTACTTC.

CDR3 nucleotides: TGTGCCAGCAGCCGGACAGGGGGCCGTGGCTACAATGAGCAGTTCTTC. It codes for CASSRTGGRGYNEQFF. The chain recombines TRBV28 with TRBJ2-1, with 11 bases aligning to TRBD1. This CDR3 has 16 amino acids. The V gene end was trimmed by 6 bases and the J gene end by 3 bases; junction bases not matched to a gene: 7. Germline values: CDR1 MDHEN, CDR2 SYDVKM.

The gene calls are TRBV7-9 and TRBJ2-3; 11 nucleotides match TRBD2. This CDR3 is built from 16 residues. Germline V lookup: CDR1 SEHNR, CDR2 FQNEAQ (reference sequence). The ends lost 3 bases at V and 5 bases at J; junction bases unmatched: 7. Here the CDR3 DNA reads TGTGCCAGCAGCTTGGGTCTAGCGGGAGGAATAGATACGCAGTATTTT. It translates to CASSLGLAGGIDTQYF.

The chain combines TRBV19 with TRBJ1-2; D might be TRBD1 (6 bases). This CDR3 spans 16 amino acids. Per germline, CDR1 LNHDA and CDR2 SQIVND (reference sequence). The ends were cut back, 1 base at V and 4 bases at J, with 16 bases in the middle. This CDR3 reads CASSIGGGTPGYGYTF. In DNA form, the CDR3 reads TGTGCCAGTAGTATAGGGGGGGGGACACCAGGCTATGGCTACACCTTC.

The chain is built from TRBV27 and TRBJ1-1; no definite D call. Germline assignment: CDR1 MNHEY and CDR2 SMNVEV (reference sequence). This CDR3 is 13 amino acids long. The V end lost 1 base, the J end lost 1 base, and 4 bases lay between the germline ends. The CDR3 nucleotides read TGTGCCAGCAGTTTATGGCAGAACACTGAAGCTTTCTTT. It specifies CASSLWQNTEAFF.

Only one count was recorded for this clone. The chain is built from TRBV2 and TRBJ1-1; D might be TRBD1 (5 bases). The CDR3 is 13 amino acids. The germline CDR1 and CDR2 sequences are SNHLY and FYNNEI. Trimming removed 7 bases at V and 5 bases at J, with 14 bases between. This chain's CDR3 is CASKRQGKTEAFF. The CDR3 bases are TGTGCCAGCAAACGCCAGGGAAAAACTGAAGCTTTCTTT.